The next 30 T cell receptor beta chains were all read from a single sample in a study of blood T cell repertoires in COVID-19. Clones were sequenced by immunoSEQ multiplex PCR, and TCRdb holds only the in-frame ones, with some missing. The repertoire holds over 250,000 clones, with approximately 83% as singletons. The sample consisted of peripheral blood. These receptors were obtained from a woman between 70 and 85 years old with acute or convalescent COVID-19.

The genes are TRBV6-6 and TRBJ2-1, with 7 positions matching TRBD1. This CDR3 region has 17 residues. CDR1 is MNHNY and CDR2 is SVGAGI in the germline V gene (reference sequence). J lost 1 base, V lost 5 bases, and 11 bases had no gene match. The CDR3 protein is CASSQTSNRGSYNEQFF. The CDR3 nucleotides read TGTGCCAGCAGTCAAACCTCAAACAGGGGTTCCTACAATGAGCAGTTCTTC.

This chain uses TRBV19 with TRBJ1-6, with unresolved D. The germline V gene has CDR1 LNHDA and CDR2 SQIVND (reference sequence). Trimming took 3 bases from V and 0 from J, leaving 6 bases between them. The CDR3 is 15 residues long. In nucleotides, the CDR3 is TGTGCCAGTAGTATGGAGGGCTCCTATAATTCACCCCTCCACTTT. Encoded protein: CASSMEGSYNSPLHF.

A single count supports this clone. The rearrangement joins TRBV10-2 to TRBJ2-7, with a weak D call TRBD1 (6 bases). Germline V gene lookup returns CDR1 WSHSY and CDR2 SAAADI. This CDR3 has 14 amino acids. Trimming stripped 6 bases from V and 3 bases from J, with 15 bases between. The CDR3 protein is CASRKDRLSYEQYF. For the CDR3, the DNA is TGCGCCAGCAGAAAAGACAGGCTCAGCTACGAGCAGTACTTC.

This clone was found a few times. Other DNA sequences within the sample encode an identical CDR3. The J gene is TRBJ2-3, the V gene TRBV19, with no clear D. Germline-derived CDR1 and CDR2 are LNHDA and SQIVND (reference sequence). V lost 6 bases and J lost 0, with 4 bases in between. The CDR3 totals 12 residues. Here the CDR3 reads CASRQSTDTQYF. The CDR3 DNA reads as TGTGCCAGTAGGCAGAGCACAGATACGCAGTATTTT. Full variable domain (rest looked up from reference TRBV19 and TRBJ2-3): DGGITQSPKYLFRKEGQNVTLSCEQNLNHDAMYWYRQDPGQGLRLIYYSQIVNDFQKGDIAEGYSVSREKKESFPLTVTSAQKNPTAFYLCASRQSTDTQYFGPGTRLTVL.

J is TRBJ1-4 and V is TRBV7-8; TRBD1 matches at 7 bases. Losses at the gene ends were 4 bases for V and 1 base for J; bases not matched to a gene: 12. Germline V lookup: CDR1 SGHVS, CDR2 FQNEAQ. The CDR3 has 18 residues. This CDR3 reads CASSSRRRTGKTNEKLFF. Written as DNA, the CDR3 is TGTGCCAGCAGCTCCCGAAGGCGGACAGGCAAAACTAATGAAAAACTGTTTTTT. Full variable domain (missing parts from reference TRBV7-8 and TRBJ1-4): GAGVSQSPRYKVAKRGQDVALRCDPISGHVSLFWYQQALGQGPEFLTYFQNEAQLDKSGLPSDRFFAERPEGSVSTLKIQRTQQEDSAVYLCASSSRRRTGKTNEKLFFGSGTQLSVL.

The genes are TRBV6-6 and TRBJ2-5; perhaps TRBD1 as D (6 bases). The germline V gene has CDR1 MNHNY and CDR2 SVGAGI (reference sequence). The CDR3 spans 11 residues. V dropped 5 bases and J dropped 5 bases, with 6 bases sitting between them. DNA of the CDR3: TGTGCCAGCAGTCAGGGGGAGACCCAGTACTTC. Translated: CASSQGETQYF.

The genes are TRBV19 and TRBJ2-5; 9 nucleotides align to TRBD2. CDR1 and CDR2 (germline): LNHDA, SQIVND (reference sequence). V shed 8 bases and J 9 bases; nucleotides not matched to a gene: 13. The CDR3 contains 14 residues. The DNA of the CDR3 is TGTGCCAGTCGAGTCGCGGGGGGGACCGGATCCCAGTACTTC. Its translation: CASRVAGGTGSQYF.

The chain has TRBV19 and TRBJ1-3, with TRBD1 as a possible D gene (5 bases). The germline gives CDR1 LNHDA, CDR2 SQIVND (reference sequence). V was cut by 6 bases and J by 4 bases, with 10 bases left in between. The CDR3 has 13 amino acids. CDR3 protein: CASSDSGGNTIYF. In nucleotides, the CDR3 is TGTGCCAGTAGCGACAGTGGGGGAAACACCATATATTTT.

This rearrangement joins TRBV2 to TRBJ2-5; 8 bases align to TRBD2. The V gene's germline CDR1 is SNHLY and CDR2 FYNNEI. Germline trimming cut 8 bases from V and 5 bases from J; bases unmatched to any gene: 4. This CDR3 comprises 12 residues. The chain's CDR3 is CASGGLAETQYF. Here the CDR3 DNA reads TGTGCCAGCGGCGGACTAGCTGAGACCCAGTACTTC.

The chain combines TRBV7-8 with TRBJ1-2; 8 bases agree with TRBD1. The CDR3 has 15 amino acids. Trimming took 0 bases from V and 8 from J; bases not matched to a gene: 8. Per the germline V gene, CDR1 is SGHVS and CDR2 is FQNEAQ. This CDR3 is CASSLARTGWRGYTF. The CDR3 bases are TGTGCCAGCAGCTTAGCTCGGACAGGGTGGCGCGGCTACACCTTC.

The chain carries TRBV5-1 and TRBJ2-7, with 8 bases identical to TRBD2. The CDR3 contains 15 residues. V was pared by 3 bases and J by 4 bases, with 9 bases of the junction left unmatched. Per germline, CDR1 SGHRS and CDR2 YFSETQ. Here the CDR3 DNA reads TGCGCCAGCAGCTCACCGGGACTAGGGATTTACGAGCAGTACTTC. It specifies CASSSPGLGIYEQYF.

CDR3 DNA sequence: TGTGCCAGCAGCTTCCGACTAGCGGAGAGCACAGATACGCAGTATTTT. Protein product: CASSFRLAESTDTQYF. The J gene is TRBJ2-3, the V gene TRBV5-4; 9 nucleotides match TRBD2. The germline V gene has CDR1 SGHNT and CDR2 YYREEE (reference sequence). Unmatched junction bases numbered 4, after V lost 2 bases and J lost 0 bases. The CDR3 is 16 residues long.

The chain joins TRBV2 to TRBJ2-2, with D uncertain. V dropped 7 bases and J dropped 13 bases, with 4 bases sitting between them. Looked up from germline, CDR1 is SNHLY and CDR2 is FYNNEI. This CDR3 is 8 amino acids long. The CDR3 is CASTGLFF. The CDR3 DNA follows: TGTGCCAGCACGGGGCTGTTTTTT.

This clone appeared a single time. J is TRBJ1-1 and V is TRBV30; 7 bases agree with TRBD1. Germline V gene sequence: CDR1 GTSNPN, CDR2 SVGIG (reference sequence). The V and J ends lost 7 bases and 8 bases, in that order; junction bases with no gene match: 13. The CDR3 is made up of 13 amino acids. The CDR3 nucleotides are TGTGCCTCCCTTTCGACAGGGTTCGGAGAAGCTTTCTTT. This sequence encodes CASLSTGFGEAFF.

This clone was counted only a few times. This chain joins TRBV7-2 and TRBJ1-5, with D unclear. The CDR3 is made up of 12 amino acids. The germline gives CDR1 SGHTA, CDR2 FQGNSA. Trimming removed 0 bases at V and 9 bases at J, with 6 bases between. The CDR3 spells CASSLAGRPQHF. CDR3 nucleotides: TGTGCCAGCAGCTTAGCTGGCCGGCCCCAGCATTTT.

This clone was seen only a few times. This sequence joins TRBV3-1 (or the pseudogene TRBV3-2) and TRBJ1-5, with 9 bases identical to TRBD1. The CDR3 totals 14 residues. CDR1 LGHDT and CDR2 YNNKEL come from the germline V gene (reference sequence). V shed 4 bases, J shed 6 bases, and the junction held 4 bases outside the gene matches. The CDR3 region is CASSLQGQGQPQHF. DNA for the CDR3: TGTGCCAGCAGCCTTCAGGGACAGGGTCAGCCCCAGCATTTT.

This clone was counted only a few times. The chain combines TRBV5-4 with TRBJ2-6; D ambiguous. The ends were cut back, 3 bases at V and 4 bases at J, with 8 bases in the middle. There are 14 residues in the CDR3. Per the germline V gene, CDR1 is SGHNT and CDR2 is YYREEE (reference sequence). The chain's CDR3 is CASSSLLGANVLTF. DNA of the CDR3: TGTGCCAGCAGCTCTTTACTAGGGGCCAACGTCCTGACTTTC.

In DNA form, the CDR3 reads TGTGCCAGCAGACCATCGGGACAGGGATTGAGTAATTCACCCCTCCACTTT. As protein: CASRPSGQGLSNSPLHF. This chain links TRBV28 with TRBJ1-6, with 9 bases matching TRBD1. The V segment lost 6 bases and the J segment 6 bases; nucleotides outside the gene matches: 12. CDR1 is MDHEN, CDR2 SYDVKM, per germline. The CDR3 consists of 17 residues.

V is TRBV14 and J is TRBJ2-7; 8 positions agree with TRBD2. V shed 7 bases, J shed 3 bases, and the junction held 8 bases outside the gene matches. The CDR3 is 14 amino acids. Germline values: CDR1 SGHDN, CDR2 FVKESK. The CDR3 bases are TGTGCCAGCAATCGGGAGGGGTTGTTCTACGAGCAGTACTTC. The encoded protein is CASNREGLFYEQYF.

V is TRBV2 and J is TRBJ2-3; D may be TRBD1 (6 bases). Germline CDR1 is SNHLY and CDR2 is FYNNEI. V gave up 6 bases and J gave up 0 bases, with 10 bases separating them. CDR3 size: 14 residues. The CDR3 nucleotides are TGTGCCAGCAGCCCGGACAGAAGCACAGATACGCAGTATTTT. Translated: CASSPDRSTDTQYF. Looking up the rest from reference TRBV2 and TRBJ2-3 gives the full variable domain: EPEVTQTPSHQVTQMGQEVILRCVPISNHLYFYWYRQILGQKVEFLVSFYNNEISEKSEIFDDQFSVERPDGSNFTLKIRSTKLEDSAMYFCASSPDRSTDTQYFGPGTRLTVL.

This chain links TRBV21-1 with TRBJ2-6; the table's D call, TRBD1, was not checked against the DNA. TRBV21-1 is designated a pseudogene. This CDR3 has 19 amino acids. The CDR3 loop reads CASSHSRRTAFSGANVLTF. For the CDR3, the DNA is TGTGCCAGCAGCCACTCCCGACGGACAGCCTTCTCTGGGGCCAACGTCCTGACTTTC.

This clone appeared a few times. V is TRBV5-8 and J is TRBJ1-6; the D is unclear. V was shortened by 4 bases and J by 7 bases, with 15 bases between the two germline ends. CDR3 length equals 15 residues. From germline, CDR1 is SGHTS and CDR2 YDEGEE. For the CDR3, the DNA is TGTGCCAGCAGCCAGAGAGCCGGGGTAAATTCACCCCTCCACTTT. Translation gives CASSQRAGVNSPLHF.

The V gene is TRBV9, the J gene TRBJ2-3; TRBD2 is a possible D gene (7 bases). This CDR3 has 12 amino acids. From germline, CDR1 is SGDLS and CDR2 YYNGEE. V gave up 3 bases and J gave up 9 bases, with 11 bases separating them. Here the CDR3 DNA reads TGTGCCAGCAGCGGGGCGGGGGCAACGCAGTATTTT. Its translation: CASSGAGATQYF.

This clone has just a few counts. The CDR3 nucleotides read TGTGCCATCAGTAACCGGGACAGGGGATTTTCCACTGAAGCTTTCTTT. It encodes CAISNRDRGFSTEAFF. This chain connects TRBV10-3 to TRBJ1-1, with 10 bases identical to TRBD1. The junction had 10 bases not matched to a gene; V was cut back by 5 bases and J by 4 bases. The CDR3 runs to 16 residues. From germline, CDR1 is ENHRY and CDR2 SYGVKD.

The CDR3 coding sequence is TGTGCCAGCTCTTCCGCGGGGGCCTCCCAATATGAGCAGTTCTTC. Protein sequence: CASSSAGASQYEQFF. The V and J genes are TRBV18 and TRBJ2-1; a weak D match, TRBD2 (7 bases). Germline loops: CDR1 KGHSH, CDR2 LQKENI. The CDR3 spans 15 residues. V lost 6 bases and J lost 8, with 20 bases in between.

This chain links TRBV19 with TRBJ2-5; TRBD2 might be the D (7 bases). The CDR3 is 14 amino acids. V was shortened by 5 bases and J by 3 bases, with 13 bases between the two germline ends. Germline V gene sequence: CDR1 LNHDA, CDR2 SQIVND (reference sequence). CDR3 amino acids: CASSLQGGEETQYF. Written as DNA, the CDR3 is TGTGCCAGTAGTTTACAGGGAGGGGAAGAGACCCAGTACTTC. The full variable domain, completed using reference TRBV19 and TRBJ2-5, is DGGITQSPKYLFRKEGQNVTLSCEQNLNHDAMYWYRQDPGQGLRLIYYSQIVNDFQKGDIAEGYSVSREKKESFPLTVTSAQKNPTAFYLCASSLQGGEETQYFGPGTRLLVL.

For the CDR3, the DNA is TGTGCCAGCCGCGGGGGGCCCAACGAGCAGTACTTC. Translating it yields CASRGGPNEQYF. The chain is built from TRBV2 and TRBJ2-7; TRBD2 agrees at 8 bases. V lost 8 bases to trimming and J lost 5 bases; unmatched junction nucleotides: 5. The CDR3 has 12 residues. The germline CDR1 and CDR2 sequences are SNHLY and FYNNEI. The variable domain in full, with the rest retrieved from reference TRBV2 and TRBJ2-7, is EPEVTQTPSHQVTQMGQEVILRCVPISNHLYFYWYRQILGQKVEFLVSFYNNEISEKSEIFDDQFSVERPDGSNFTLKIRSTKLEDSAMYFCASRGGPNEQYFGPGTRLTVT.

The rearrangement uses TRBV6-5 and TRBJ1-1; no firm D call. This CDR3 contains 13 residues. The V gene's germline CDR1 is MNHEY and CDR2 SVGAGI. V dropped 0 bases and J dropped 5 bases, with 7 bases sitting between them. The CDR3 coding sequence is TGTGCCAGCAGTTACTCGATGAGGACTGAAGCTTTCTTT. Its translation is CASSYSMRTEAFF.

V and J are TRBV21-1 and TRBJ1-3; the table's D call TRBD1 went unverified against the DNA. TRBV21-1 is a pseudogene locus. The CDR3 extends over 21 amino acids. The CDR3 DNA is TGTGCCAGCAGCTGTGATCCCACCCTTGTAGGACGACAGGGAGGTGGAAACACCATATATTTT. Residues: CASSCDPTLVGRQGGGNTIYF.

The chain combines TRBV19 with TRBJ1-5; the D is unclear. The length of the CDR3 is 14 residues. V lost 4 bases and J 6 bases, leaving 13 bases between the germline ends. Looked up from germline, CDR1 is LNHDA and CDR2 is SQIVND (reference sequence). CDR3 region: CASSTGIRIQPQHF. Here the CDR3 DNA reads TGTGCCAGTAGTACGGGGATACGGATTCAGCCCCAGCATTTT.